This T cell receptor (beta chain) was profiled in a study of blood T cell repertoires in COVID-19 (TCRdb year 2020). For the study in its entirety: The collaborator samples originated in the United States, Italy and Spain and spanned the acute and convalescent phases of COVID-19. The prospective study material was composed of cDNA or gDNA derived from T cells, B-cell-depleted T cells, or PBMCs. The dataset comprised deeply sampled blood TCRbeta repertoires from subjects exposed to, actively infected with, or recovered from COVID-19. The repertoires were made available in a free public database intended to serve as a resource for research on the immune response to SARS-CoV-2. Samples were obtained from the ongoing ImmuneRACE study (first 160 participants) and from over 1,000 subjects provided by 6 global collaborators. The sample metadata nearly always contained a de-identified subject ID, COVID-19 status, age in years and sex. Where available, HLA class I and class II types were obtained from metadata supplied by the sample provider rather than from assay-based typing.

Samples from volunteer blood donors who had recovered from COVID-19 were contributed by a second Seattle source. Each collaborating institution followed its own protocols to collect whole blood in K2EDTA tubes. For TCRbeta analysis, collaborator samples were shipped as frozen whole blood, as isolated PBMCs, or as DNA extracted from either sample type. General findings and caveats noted by the study authors: The amount of clinical and demographic metadata varied by source and participant and was provided uncurated.

The immunoSEQ Assay, a bias-controlled multiplex PCR, was used to amplify TCRbeta CDR3 regions from genomic DNA. In the original analysis: Within the assay, amplification of reference gene primers was used to estimate how many nucleated cells each sample contained. Sequence reads were collapsed and filtered to measure the absolute abundance of every unique TCRbeta CDR3 rearrangement. Productive Simpson clonality was computed per sample as the square root of Simpson's diversity index over productive rearrangements. TCRdb re-hosts the immuneACCESS table, in-frame sequences only. Its copies lack some clones; in the studies checked, an unresolved V gene accounts for under half of them, and the cause for the rest is not known. The V and J calls and the clone size are those of that table, but D and trimming were determined from the DNA. The sample contains 200,000 to 300,000 clones, 80% to 90% of them found a single time. About 2% of the sample is in the top ten clones.

The germline V gene gives CDR1 as SGHAT and CDR2 as FQNNGV. Counted from cysteine to phenylalanine, this CDR3 has 15 amino acids. Only the CDR3 DNA stays, 45 bases, in frame from base 1. Trimming leaves V shorter by 6 bases and J shorter by 6 bases, with the junction holding 10 bases beyond the gene matches. Turning to this clone: The antigen it binds to is not known. Per-base quality was not reported, and no clone a single base away is much larger than it.

This TCR was recovered from a man aged 35 to 55 who had recovered from COVID-19. The source material was peripheral blood. Recombination connected TRBV11-2 to TRBJ2-1; TRBD2 fits 8 bases in the junction. Read as DNA, the sequence is TGTGCCAGCAGTTTGAGCGGGAGCTTTTTCAATGAGCAGTTCTTC. Its protein reads: CASSLSGSFFNEQFF.